This TCR beta chain was obtained from a study of blood T cell repertoires in COVID-19 (dated by TCRdb to the early 2020s). Broadly, across the study: The collaborator samples originated in the United States, Italy and Spain and spanned the acute and convalescent phases of COVID-19. The prospective study material was composed of cDNA or gDNA derived from T cells, B-cell-depleted T cells, or PBMCs. The samples were drawn from two sources: the first 160 participants of the ongoing ImmuneRACE study, and 950 to 1,500 subjects contributed by 6 global collaborators. The repertoires were released in a freely available public database meant as a resource for research on the immune response to SARS-CoV-2. Subjects who had been exposed to COVID-19, were actively infected with it, or had recovered from it provided the deeply sampled blood TCRbeta repertoires that made up the dataset. Where HLA class I and class II types were available, the types were taken from metadata supplied by the sample provider, not from assay-based typing. Sample metadata almost always included a de-identified subject ID, COVID-19 status, age in years and sex.

Whole blood was collected in K2EDTA tubes by collaborating institutions according to the institutions' own protocols. Collaborator samples were shipped for TCRbeta analysis as frozen whole blood, isolated PBMCs, or DNA extracted from either sample type. Remarks on this clone: No cognate antigen has been identified for it. No clone much larger than this one lies a single base away; base qualities are absent.

Via the germline V gene, CDR1 is LGHNA and CDR2 YNFKEQ. CDR3 length: 18 amino acids, cysteine to phenylalanine. Just CDR3 DNA is preserved here, 54 bases in frame from base 1. The germline ends are 21 bases apart after V is trimmed by 0 bases and J by 3 bases. The immunoSEQ Assay, a bias-controlled multiplex PCR, was used to amplify TCRbeta CDR3 regions from genomic DNA. As for how the authors treated the data: The number of nucleated cells in each sample was estimated from the amplification of reference gene primers within the assay. Sequence reads were collapsed and filtered to measure the absolute abundance of every unique TCRbeta CDR3 rearrangement. For each sample, productive Simpson clonality was calculated by taking the square root of Simpson's diversity index across productive rearrangements. TCRdb limited this immuneACCESS table to in-frame rearrangements with V and J called. A share of clones is missing; checked studies link under half to unresolved V genes, and the rest is unexplained. The V and J calls and the clone size are those of that table, but D and trimming were determined from the DNA. For this sample there are approximately 140,000 clones; 80% to 90% appear just once. The ten largest make up 2.5% to 4% of the sample.

Broad study findings and their caveats: The amount of clinical and demographic metadata varied by source and participant and was provided uncurated.

The sample comprised peripheral blood. This TCR derives from a man aged 65 to 85 with acute or convalescent COVID-19. The chain was built from TRBV4-2 and TRBJ2-7; possibly the D gene is TRBD1, per 6 matching bases. The CDR3 is CASSQDRGSTGRGYEQYF. The DNA is TGTGCCAGCAGCCAAGATAGGGGCTCGACAGGTCGAGGCTACGAGCAGTACTTC.